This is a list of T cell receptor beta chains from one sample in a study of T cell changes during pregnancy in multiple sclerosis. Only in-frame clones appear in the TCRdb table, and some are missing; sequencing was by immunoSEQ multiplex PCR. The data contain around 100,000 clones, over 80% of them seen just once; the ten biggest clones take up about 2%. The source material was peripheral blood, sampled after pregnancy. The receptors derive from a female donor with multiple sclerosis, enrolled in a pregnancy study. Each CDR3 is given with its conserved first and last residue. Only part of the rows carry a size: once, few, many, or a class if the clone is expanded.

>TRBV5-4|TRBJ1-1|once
CASSVGGTGRNTEAFF
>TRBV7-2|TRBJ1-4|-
CASSRSMSGNEKLFF
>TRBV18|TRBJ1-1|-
CASSPLAGPHGTEAFF
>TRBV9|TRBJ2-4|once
CASSGQGAKDIQYF
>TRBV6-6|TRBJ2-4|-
CASSNSGGLAKNIQYF
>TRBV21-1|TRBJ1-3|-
CASRALQGTHSGNTIYF
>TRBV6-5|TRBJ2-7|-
CASSYSKGIHYEQYF
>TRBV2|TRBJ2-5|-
CASRTEEETQYF
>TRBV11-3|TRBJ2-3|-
CASSSPSTDTQYF
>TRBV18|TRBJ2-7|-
CASSSLLEQYF
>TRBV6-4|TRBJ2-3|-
CASSDSDGSGTQYF
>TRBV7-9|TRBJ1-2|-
CASSLGGDYGYTF
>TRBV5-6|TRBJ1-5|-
CASSFGGIDQPQHF
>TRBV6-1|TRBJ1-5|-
CASRFDKKGNQPQHF
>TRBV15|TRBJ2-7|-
CATSRRGGLLGEQYF
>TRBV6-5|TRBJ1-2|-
CASSYSESGDGYTF
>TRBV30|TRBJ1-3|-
CALGGTGTGNTIYF
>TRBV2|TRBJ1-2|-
CASRFGQGAIYGYTF
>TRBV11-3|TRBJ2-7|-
CASSLWGQGAYEQYF
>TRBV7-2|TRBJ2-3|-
CASSLGSGPPGGDTQYF
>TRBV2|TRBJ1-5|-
CASRTGTAFNQPQHF
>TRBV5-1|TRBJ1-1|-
CASSLDRGRTEAFF
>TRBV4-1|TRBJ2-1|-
CASSQLSGSSNEQFF
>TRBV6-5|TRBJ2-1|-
CASKQGHSYNEQFF
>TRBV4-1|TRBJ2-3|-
CASSHSTSGIGSDTQYF
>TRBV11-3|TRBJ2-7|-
CASSLGGGVSSYEQYF
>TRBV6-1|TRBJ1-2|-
CAIGENFYGYTF
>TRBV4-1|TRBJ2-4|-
CASSQGGDLAKNIQYF
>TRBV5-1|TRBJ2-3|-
CASSLEGGTDTQYF
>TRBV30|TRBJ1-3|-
CAWDRDRAGNTIYF
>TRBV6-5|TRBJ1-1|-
CASSYLSGETEAFF
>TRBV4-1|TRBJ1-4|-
CASSQGRGVNEKLFF
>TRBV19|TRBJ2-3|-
CASRPGGRPTDTQYF